This TCR beta chain was identified in a study of shared clonotypes between healthy human individuals. Notes on the study in general: Having only a few donors restricted how much genetic and exposure-history diversity was captured.

The CDR3 length is 16 residues. Some clones are missing from TCRdb's copy, which holds only in-frame ones; the method was immunoSEQ multiplex PCR. The repertoire has about 1.9 million clones, about 94% of them found once; the top ten carry roughly 1.7%. Remarks on this clone: The antigen remains unidentified.

Terminally differentiated effector memory CD45RA+ cells were excluded from the naive CD8 cells, which were CD45RO-negative and positively selected for CCR7. V gene TRBV5-3 combines with J gene TRBJ2-5; D is tentatively TRBD1 or TRBD2 (5 bases each). TRBV5-3 is assigned to the ORF class and has an uncertain function. The receptor was derived from a man between 18 and 29 years old in good health. Some clones in this sample may be carry-over from other donors' samples. Sequencing was performed on naive CD8+ T cells from PBMCs. The CDR3 region is CAKPERGPSKRKTQYF. CDR3 DNA: TGTGCTAAACCGGAGAGGGGTCCTAGTAAGCGGAAGACCCAGTACTTC.